Reported below is one T cell receptor (beta chain). As yet, its antigen is unknown. This sample was taken from a study of OX40 agonist ivuxolimab in advanced cancers. Findings and caveats of the study: Nonresponders included some who also had low normalized T-cell clonal expansion.

CDR3 length: 14 amino acids. CDR1 is MNHEY, CDR2 SMNVEV, per germline (reference sequence). Trimming removed 5 bases from V and 1 base from J, with 11 bases in between. Sequencing was performed with immunoSEQ multiplex PCR; in TCRdb, only in-frame clones are kept and a portion is missing. This sample has 80,000 or so clones, with approximately 86% found just once. This sequence originates from an adult with an advanced solid tumor such as melanoma, head and neck, liver or kidney cancer. The gene calls are TRBV27 and TRBJ1-1, with D maybe TRBD1 (5 bases). Sequencing was performed on CD4+ or CD8+ T cells sorted from blood, taken in a trial of the OX40 agonist ivuxolimab. This chain's CDR3 is CASSLLDRNTEAFF. CDR3 DNA sequence: TGTGCCAGCAGTCTACTTGACAGGAACACTGAAGCTTTCTTT.